This T cell receptor beta chain was identified during a study of cytomegalovirus exposure and HLA in healthy donors. Study at large: A preliminary data release comprised tens of millions of unique TCRs obtained from HLA-typed donors. Across 350 to 500 genotyped donors, 81% landed in the Caucasian-associated ancestry cluster. Study outcomes and limitations: The study reported that TCR beta sequences accurately predicted HLA-A and HLA-B alleles in most subjects. The availability of immune exposure information extended only to CMV serostatus.

Points on this clone: Its specificity is unknown.

The germline V gene encodes CDR1 LNHNV and CDR2 YYDKDF (reference sequence). The CDR3 loop spans 14 amino acids. Trimming removed 1 base at V and 2 bases at J, with 8 bases between. The primer mix had 60 Vbeta and 13 Jbeta primers. Sequenced by immunoSEQ multiplex PCR; TCRdb stores in-frame clones only, minus some. The data show about 250,000 clones, 65% to 85% seen once. Sequences were obtained from PBMCs. The TCR was taken from a female donor in good health and CMV-seronegative. The chain has TRBV15 and TRBJ2-5; D uncertain. As DNA, the CDR3 is TGTGCCACCAGCAGAGGTTCGGTTCAAGAGACCCAGTACTTC. Encoded protein: CATSRGSVQETQYF.